This entry lists 16 T cell receptor beta chains sequenced from one sample in a study of CD8 T cells in ankylosing spondylitis (dated by TCRdb to 2015 to 2018). Results the study describes overall, beyond this receptor: A TCR beta motif of eight highly homologous amino acid variants appeared characteristic of blood from ankylosing spondylitis patients.

Antigens of these TCRs are unknown. Libraries were built with 5' RACE. Reads for this sample came from an Illumina HiSeq 2500. TCRdb reprocessed the public reads (quality trimming at Q25 with fastp, clone calling with MiXCR) and kept in-frame beta chains. Rows are combined by CDR3 protein, so each entry shows the most common genes and DNA. The sample table holds hundreds of thousands of distinct CDR3 sequences, of which 10% to 15% were seen once. The top ten clonotypes cover around 0.51% of the sample. Sequenced sample: blood, either unsorted or a sorted T cell fraction (not recorded which). These receptors all come from a male donor with ankylosing spondylitis.

This clonotype was detected ten times or more. The junction departs from the called germline gene at one end, perhaps through a read error. The V and J genes are TRBV9 and TRBJ2-2; perhaps TRBD2 as D (6 bases). CDR3 length: 16 residues. Germline CDR1 is SGDLS and CDR2 is YYNGEE. CDR3 sequence reads: CASSALTGTPGGKLFF. CDR3 in DNA: TGTGCCAGCAGCGCCCTAACCGGGACTCCGGGCGGGAAGCTGTTTTTT. Full variable domain (missing parts from reference TRBV9 and TRBJ2-2): DSGVTQTPKHLITATGQRVTLRCSPRSGDLSVYWYQQSLDQGLQFLIQYYNGEERAKGNILERFSAQQFPDLHSELNLSSLELGDSALYFCASSALTGTPGGKLFFGEGSRLTVL.

The J gene is TRBJ2-6, the V gene TRBV20-1; TRBD1 agrees at 7 bases. The germline CDR1 and CDR2 sequences are DFQATT and SNEGSKA (reference sequence). The V and J ends lost 6 bases and 2 bases, in that order; junction bases with no gene match: 7. The CDR3 is 15 amino acids. CDR3 in amino acids: CSAPTGWAGANVLTF. Written as DNA, the CDR3 is TGCAGTGCCCCGACAGGGTGGGCTGGGGCCAACGTCCTGACTTTC.

The genes are TRBV20-1 and TRBJ2-7, with 10 bases aligning to TRBD2. The CDR3 runs to 14 residues. Losses at the gene ends were 5 bases for V and 2 bases for J; bases not matched to a gene: 6. CDR1 is DFQATT and CDR2 is SNEGSKA in the germline V gene (reference sequence). DNA of the CDR3: TGCAGTGCTCTAACAGCGGGGGGGACCTACGAGCAGTACTTC. Translation: CSALTAGGTYEQYF.

This clonotype occurred a few times. The rearrangement joins TRBV11-2 to TRBJ2-3; 7 positions match TRBD1. Trimming at V came to 1 base and at J to 1 base, leaving 5 bases not matched to a gene. The length of the CDR3 is 16 residues. The germline V gene has CDR1 SGHAT and CDR2 FQNNGV. The CDR3 loop reads CASSLGPGTGTDTQYF. In nucleotides, the CDR3 is TGTGCCAGCAGCTTAGGGCCCGGGACAGGCACAGATACGCAGTATTTT. The full variable domain, in which reference TRBV11-2 and TRBJ2-3 provide the parts outside the CDR3, is EAGVAQSPRYKIIEKRQSVAFWCNPISGHATLYWYQQILGQGPKLLIQFQNNGVVDDSQLPKDRFSAERLKGVDSTLKIQPAKLEDSAVYLCASSLGPGTGTDTQYFGPGTRLTVL.

This clonotype was recorded a few times. The rearrangement uses TRBV4-3 and TRBJ2-1, with 9 bases aligning to TRBD2. J was trimmed by 4 bases and V by 4 bases; bases with no gene match: 5. The CDR3 extends over 15 amino acids. Looked up from germline, CDR1 is LGHNA and CDR2 is YSLEER. The CDR3 is CASSPTTSGYNEQFF. The CDR3 nucleotides read TGCGCCAGCAGCCCAACGACTAGCGGTTACAATGAGCAGTTCTTC.

The chain combines TRBV7-2 with TRBJ2-3; possibly TRBD1 or TRBD2 for D (6 bases each). V was trimmed by 1 base and J by 0 bases, leaving 11 bases between them. This CDR3 spans 16 amino acids. In germline, CDR1 is SGHTA, CDR2 FQGNSA. The CDR3 sequence is CASSLGGAASTDTQYF. CDR3 DNA: TGTGCCAGCAGCTTAGGGGGGGCGGCCAGCACAGATACGCAGTATTTT.

The gene calls are TRBV4-3 and TRBJ1-1; D possibly corresponds to TRBD1 (6 bases). The CDR3 totals 15 residues. V lost 1 base and J lost 4, with 13 bases in between. In germline, CDR1 is LGHNA, CDR2 YSLEER. The DNA for the CDR3 is TGCGCCAGCAGCCAAGGAAGTGGCAGGGGCACTGAAGCTTTCTTT. It is translated as CASSQGSGRGTEAFF.

The genes are TRBV18 and TRBJ2-5; 8 nucleotides align to TRBD2. V shed 0 bases and J 1 base; nucleotides not matched to a gene: 4. There are 16 residues in the CDR3. Germline lookup yields CDR1 KGHSH and CDR2 LQKENI. The CDR3 is CASSPPVAGGQETQYF. DNA of the CDR3: TGTGCCAGCTCACCACCGGTCGCGGGGGGCCAAGAGACCCAGTACTTC.

V usage is TRBV28 and J usage is TRBJ1-6, with 7 bases aligning to TRBD1. Germline V gives CDR1 MDHEN, CDR2 SYDVKM. The CDR3 contains 18 residues. The V gene end was trimmed by 6 bases and the J gene end by 0 bases; junction bases not matched to a gene: 11. Here the CDR3 reads CASRGGFWDSSYNSPLHF. The CDR3 nucleotides read TGTGCCAGCAGGGGGGGGTTTTGGGACAGCTCCTATAATTCACCCCTCCACTTT. The full variable domain, rest sourced from reference TRBV28 and TRBJ1-6, is DVKVTQSSRYLVKRTGEKVFLECVQDMDHENMFWYRQDPGLGLRLIYFSYDVKMKEKGDIPEGYSVSREKKERFSLILESASTNQTSMYLCASRGGFWDSSYNSPLHFGNGTRLTVT.

This clonotype was counted only a few times. The chain combines TRBV7-2 with TRBJ1-1, with D unresolved. Trimming pared 11 bases from V and 1 base from J, leaving 14 bases between. CDR3 length: 13 residues. The germline gives CDR1 SGHTA, CDR2 FQGNSA. This CDR3 reads CASKKQTNTEAFF. DNA of the CDR3: TGTGCCTCGAAAAAACAAACGAACACTGAAGCTTTCTTT.

The sample holds many counts of this clonotype. The J gene is TRBJ2-1, the V gene TRBV29-1, with D perhaps matching TRBD1 or TRBD2 (5 bases each). The V end lost 4 bases, the J end lost 0 bases, and 13 bases lay between the germline ends. The germline V gene has CDR1 SQVTM and CDR2 ANQGSEA. This CDR3 spans 15 amino acids. The CDR3 protein is CSVVGTPSSYNEQFF. CDR3 nucleotides: TGCAGCGTTGTCGGGACCCCAAGCTCCTACAATGAGCAGTTCTTC.

This clonotype was found a few times. This chain links TRBV24-1 with TRBJ2-2; D tentatively fits TRBD1 or TRBD2 (5 bases each). The length of the CDR3 is 15 residues. Trimming removed 12 bases at V and 0 bases at J, with 16 bases between. Germline CDR1 reads KGHDR; CDR2 reads SFDVKD. For the CDR3, the DNA is TGTGCCGCTTCGGGGCGGACACCGAACACCGGGGAGCTGTTTTTT. Residues: CAASGRTPNTGELFF.

The sample holds a few counts of this clonotype. The chain has TRBV7-9 and TRBJ1-2; D gene unclear. Germline loops: CDR1 SEHNR, CDR2 FQNEAQ (reference sequence). This CDR3 contains 15 residues. Trimming took off 5 bases at V and 3 bases at J, with 16 bases between the two ends. CDR3 DNA sequence: TGTGCCAGCAGCCCCGGGCTCCTTCGGGACTATGGCTACACCTTC. This codes for CASSPGLLRDYGYTF.

This clonotype was counted at least ten times. The J gene is TRBJ2-1, the V gene TRBV10-3; 7 positions match TRBD1. The CDR3 is made up of 13 amino acids. J gave up 2 bases and V 5 bases, and 0 bases lay outside the gene matches. Looked up from germline, CDR1 is ENHRY and CDR2 is SYGVKD. CDR3 coding DNA: TGTGCCATCAGTCAGGGGGCCTACAATGAGCAGTTCTTC. This codes for CAISQGAYNEQFF.

This clonotype was observed a few times. V and J are TRBV9 and TRBJ1-1; D perhaps matches TRBD1 (6 bases). Per germline, CDR1 SGDLS and CDR2 YYNGEE. This CDR3 region has 14 residues. Trimming left V 3 bases short and J 5 bases short, with 14 bases between. The CDR3 bases are TGTGCCAGCAGCGCAGACGCAGGGGAGACTGAAGCTTTCTTT. It yields the protein CASSADAGETEAFF.

The genes are TRBV15 and TRBJ2-7; 7 bases fit TRBD2. The V and J ends lost 0 bases and 1 base, in that order; junction bases with no gene match: 3. Germline lookup yields CDR1 LNHNV and CDR2 YYDKDF (reference sequence). The CDR3 totals 15 residues. The CDR3 nucleotides read TGTGCCACCAGCAGAGATTCTAGCGGATCCTACGAGCAGTACTTC. This codes for CATSRDSSGSYEQYF. The full variable domain, rest sourced from reference TRBV15 and TRBJ2-7, is DAMVIQNPRYQVTQFGKPVTLSCSQTLNHNVMYWYQQKSSQAPKLLFHYYDKDFNNEADTPDNFQSRRPNTSFCFLDIRSPGLGDTAMYLCATSRDSSGSYEQYFGPGTRLTVT.